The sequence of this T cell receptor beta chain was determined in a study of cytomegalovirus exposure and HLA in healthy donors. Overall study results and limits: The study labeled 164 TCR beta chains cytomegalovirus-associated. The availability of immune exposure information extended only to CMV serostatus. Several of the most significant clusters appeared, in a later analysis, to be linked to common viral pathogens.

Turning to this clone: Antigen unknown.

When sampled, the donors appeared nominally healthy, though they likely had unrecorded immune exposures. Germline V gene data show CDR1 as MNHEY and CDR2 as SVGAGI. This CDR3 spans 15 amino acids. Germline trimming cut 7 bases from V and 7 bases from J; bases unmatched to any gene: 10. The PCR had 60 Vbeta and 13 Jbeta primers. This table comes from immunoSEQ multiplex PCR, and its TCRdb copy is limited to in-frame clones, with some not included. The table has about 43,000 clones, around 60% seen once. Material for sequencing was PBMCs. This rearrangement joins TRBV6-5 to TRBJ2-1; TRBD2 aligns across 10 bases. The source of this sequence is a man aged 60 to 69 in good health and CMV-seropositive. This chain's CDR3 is CASTPSGGEANEQFF. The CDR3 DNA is TGTGCCAGCACCCCAAGCGGGGGGGAAGCGAATGAGCAGTTCTTC.